These 2 T cell receptor beta chains originate from one sample sequenced in a study of spatial heterogeneity in lung cancer. General study findings and limits: Counts of expanded intratumoral alpha and beta TCRs tracked tumor mutation counts.

MiXCR was run by TCRdb on the 5' RACE reads, yielding one entry per CDR3 protein. Of fewer than 20,000 distinct CDR3 sequences detected, about 6.3% appear once; the ten largest clones hold around 3.6%. Indicated time point: sample taken at primary tumor resection. Antigen specificity for these receptors is unknown. Sequenced here: lung tumor tissue, sampled at surgery. The receptors come from a female donor with early-stage non-small cell lung cancer.

This clonotype was seen at least ten times. The chain uses TRBV6-6 and TRBJ1-2, with TRBD1 as a possible D gene (6 bases). The CDR3 length is 14 residues. V dropped 7 bases and J dropped 8 bases, with 20 bases sitting between them. Germline CDR1 is MNHNY and CDR2 is SVGAGI (reference sequence). The CDR3 nucleotides read TGTGCCAGCACCCTACCCTCCAGACAGGAAGGCTACACCTTC. Its protein product is CASTLPSRQEGYTF.

Ten or more counts support this clonotype. V and J are TRBV30 and TRBJ1-3; D call uncertain. The ends were cut back, 3 bases at V and 0 bases at J, with 12 bases in the middle. Germline CDR1 reads GTSNPN; CDR2 reads SVGIG (reference sequence). The CDR3 is made up of 15 amino acids. CDR3 nucleotide sequence: TGTGCCTGGAGCGTTGCCGCACTCTCTGGAAACACCATATATTTT. As protein: CAWSVAALSGNTIYF.